These T cell receptor beta chains were read from a single sample in a study of blood T cell repertoires in COVID-19. Profiling relied on immunoSEQ multiplex PCR, and the TCRdb table lists in-frame clones only, not all of them. Of a few hundred thousand clones listed, 92% are singletons. Material: PBMCs or T cells enriched from blood (not recorded which). Every receptor here comes from a woman aged 25 to 39 who had recovered from COVID-19. Each CDR3 is given with its conserved first and last residue. D genes are given only for firm matches.

V gene,CDR3 length,D gene,J gene,CDR3 protein,CDR3 DNA
TRBV28,15,NA,TRBJ1-2,CASRTIQGRSGGYTF,TGTGCCAGCAGGACCATACAGGGCAGGTCTGGTGGCTACACCTTC
TRBV5-4,15,TRBD1,TRBJ1-2,CASSAGTGGLYGYTF,TGTGCCAGCAGCGCCGGGACAGGGGGCCTGTATGGCTACACCTTC
TRBV28,15,NA,TRBJ2-7,CASSLGTAGSYEQYF,TGTGCCAGCAGTTTAGGGACAGCGGGCTCCTACGAGCAGTACTTC
TRBV7-2,13,NA,TRBJ1-1,CASSLARGTEAFF,TGTGCCAGCAGCTTAGCCAGGGGCACTGAAGCTTTCTTT
TRBV5-5,13,NA,TRBJ1-1,CASSVDRNTEAFF,TGTGCCAGCAGCGTAGACAGGAACACTGAAGCTTTCTTT
TRBV29-1,15,TRBD1,TRBJ2-2,CSVGGWGQTTGELFF,TGCAGCGTTGGGGGGTGGGGACAGACCACCGGGGAGCTGTTTTTT
TRBV24-1,15,NA,TRBJ1-2,CATSDLQKGRDGYTF,TGTGCCACCAGTGATCTACAGAAAGGGAGGGACGGCTACACCTTC
TRBV11-3,14,NA,TRBJ1-2,CASSPGGGPYGYTF,TGTGCCAGCAGCCCTGGAGGAGGGCCCTATGGCTACACCTTC
TRBV5-4,17,NA,TRBJ1-3,CASSLWGGGFSGNTIYF,TGTGCCAGCAGCTTGTGGGGCGGGGGGTTCTCTGGAAACACCATATATTTT
TRBV11-3,14,NA,TRBJ2-5,CASSLDLRQETQYF,TGTGCCAGCAGCTTAGACCTCCGCCAAGAGACCCAGTACTTC